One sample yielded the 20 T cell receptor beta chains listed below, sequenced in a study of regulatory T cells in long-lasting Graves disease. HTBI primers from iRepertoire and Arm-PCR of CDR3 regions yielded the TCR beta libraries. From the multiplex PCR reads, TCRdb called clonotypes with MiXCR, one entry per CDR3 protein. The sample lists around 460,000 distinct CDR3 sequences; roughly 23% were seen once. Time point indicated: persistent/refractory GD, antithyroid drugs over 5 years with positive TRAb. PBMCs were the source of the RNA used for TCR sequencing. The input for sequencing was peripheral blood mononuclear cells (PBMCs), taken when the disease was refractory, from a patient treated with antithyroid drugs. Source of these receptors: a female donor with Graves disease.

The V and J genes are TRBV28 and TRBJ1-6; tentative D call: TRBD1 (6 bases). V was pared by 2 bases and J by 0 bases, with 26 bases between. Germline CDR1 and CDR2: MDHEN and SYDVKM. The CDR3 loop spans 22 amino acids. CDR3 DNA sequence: TGTGCCAGCAGTTTAAGTTTCGGACAGAGGCTCCGACAGAGCTCCTATAATTCACCCCTCCACTTT. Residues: CASSLSFGQRLRQSSYNSPLHF.

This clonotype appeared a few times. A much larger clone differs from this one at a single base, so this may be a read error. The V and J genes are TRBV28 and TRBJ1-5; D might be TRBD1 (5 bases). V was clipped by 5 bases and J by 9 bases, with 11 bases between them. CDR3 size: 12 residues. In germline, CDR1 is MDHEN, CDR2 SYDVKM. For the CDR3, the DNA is TGTGCCAGCAGTCCTGGGGGTCGGCCCCAGCATTTT. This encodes CASSPGGRPQHF. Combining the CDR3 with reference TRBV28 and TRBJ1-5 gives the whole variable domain DVKVTQSSRYLVKRTGEKVFLECVQDMDHENMFWYRQDPGLGLRLIYFSYDVKMKEKGDIPEGYSVSREKKERFSLILESASTNQTSMYLCASSPGGRPQHFGDGTRLSIL.

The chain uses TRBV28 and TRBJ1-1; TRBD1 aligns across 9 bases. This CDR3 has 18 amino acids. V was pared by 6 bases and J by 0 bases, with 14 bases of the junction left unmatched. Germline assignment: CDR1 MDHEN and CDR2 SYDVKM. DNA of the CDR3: TGTGCCAGCAGCACCGGGACAGGGTACATCGTAATGAACACTGAAGCTTTCTTT. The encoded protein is CASSTGTGYIVMNTEAFF.

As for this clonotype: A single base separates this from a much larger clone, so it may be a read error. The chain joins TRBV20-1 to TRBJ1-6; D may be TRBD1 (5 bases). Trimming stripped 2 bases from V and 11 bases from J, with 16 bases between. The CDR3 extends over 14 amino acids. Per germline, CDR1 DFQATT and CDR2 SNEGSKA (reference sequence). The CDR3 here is CSARKGSEHPPLHF. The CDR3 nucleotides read TGCAGTGCTAGAAAGGGGTCAGAGCATCCACCCCTCCACTTT.

In nucleotides, the CDR3 is TGTGCCAGCAGTTTGACGACCCTCGGGGGTGAGCAGTTCTTC. This sequence encodes CASSLTTLGGEQFF. The V call is TRBV28, the J call TRBJ2-1; the D gene is possibly TRBD2 (6 bases). The V and J ends lost 3 bases and 9 bases respectively, with 15 bases between them. The CDR3 has 14 amino acids. CDR1 is MDHEN, CDR2 SYDVKM, per germline.

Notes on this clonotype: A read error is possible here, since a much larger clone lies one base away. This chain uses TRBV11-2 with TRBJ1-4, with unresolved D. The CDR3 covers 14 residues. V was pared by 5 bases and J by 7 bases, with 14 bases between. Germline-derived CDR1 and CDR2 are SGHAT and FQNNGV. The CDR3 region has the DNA TGTGCCAGCAGCGCGGGTCGAATAAGTGAAAAACTGTTTTTT. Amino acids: CASSAGRISEKLFF.

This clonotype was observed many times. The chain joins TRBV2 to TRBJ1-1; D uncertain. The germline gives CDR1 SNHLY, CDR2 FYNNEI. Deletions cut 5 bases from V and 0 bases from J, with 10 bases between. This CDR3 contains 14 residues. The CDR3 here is CASSSRILNTEAFF. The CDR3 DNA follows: TGTGCCAGCAGTTCAAGGATTCTGAACACTGAAGCTTTCTTT.

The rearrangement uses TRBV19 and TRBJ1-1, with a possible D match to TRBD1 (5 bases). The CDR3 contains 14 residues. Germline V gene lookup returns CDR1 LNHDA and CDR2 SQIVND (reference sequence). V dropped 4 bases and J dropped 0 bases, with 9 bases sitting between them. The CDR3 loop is CASSKWGVNTEAFF. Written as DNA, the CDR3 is TGTGCCAGTAGTAAGTGGGGGGTGAACACTGAAGCTTTCTTT.

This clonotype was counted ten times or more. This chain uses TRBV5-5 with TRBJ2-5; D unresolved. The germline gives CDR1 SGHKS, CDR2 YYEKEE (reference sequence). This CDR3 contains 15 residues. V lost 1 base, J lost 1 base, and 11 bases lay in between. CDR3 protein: CASSLTTVPQETQYF. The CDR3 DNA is TGTGCCAGCAGCTTGACTACAGTTCCCCAAGAGACCCAGTACTTC.

As DNA, the CDR3 is TGCGCCAGCAGCTTGGCCAGGGCAGCCGAGTACGAGCAGTACTTC. Protein product: CASSLARAAEYEQYF. The gene calls are TRBV5-1 and TRBJ2-7; tentative D call: TRBD1 (5 bases). Trimming removed 0 bases at V and 4 bases at J, with 14 bases between. The CDR3 extends over 15 amino acids. Germline loops: CDR1 SGHRS, CDR2 YFSETQ.

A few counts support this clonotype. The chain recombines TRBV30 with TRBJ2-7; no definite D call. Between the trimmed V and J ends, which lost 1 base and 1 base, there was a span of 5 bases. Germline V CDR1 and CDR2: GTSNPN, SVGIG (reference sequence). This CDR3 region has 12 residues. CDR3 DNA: TGTGCCTGGAGTGGACTTTCCTACGAGCAGTACTTC. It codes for CAWSGLSYEQYF.

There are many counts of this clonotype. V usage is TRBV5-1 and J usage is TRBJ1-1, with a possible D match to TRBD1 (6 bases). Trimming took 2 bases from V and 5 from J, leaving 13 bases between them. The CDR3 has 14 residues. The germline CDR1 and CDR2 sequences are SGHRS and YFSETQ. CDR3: CASSFGQQGTEAFF. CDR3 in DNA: TGCGCCAGCAGCTTCGGACAGCAGGGAACTGAAGCTTTCTTT.

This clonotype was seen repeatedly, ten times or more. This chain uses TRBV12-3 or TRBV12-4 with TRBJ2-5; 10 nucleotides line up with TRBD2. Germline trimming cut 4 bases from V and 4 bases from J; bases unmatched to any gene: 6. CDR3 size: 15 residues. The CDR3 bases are TGTGCCAGCAGTTACCTAGCGGGAGTAGCAGAGACCCAGTACTTC. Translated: CASSYLAGVAETQYF.

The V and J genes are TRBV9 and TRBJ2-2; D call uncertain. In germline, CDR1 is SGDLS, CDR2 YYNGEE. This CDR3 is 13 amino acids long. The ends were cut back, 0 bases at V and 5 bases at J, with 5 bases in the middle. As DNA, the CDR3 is TGTGCCAGCAGCGTAGCCGGGACCGGGGAGCTGTTTTTT. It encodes CASSVAGTGELFF.

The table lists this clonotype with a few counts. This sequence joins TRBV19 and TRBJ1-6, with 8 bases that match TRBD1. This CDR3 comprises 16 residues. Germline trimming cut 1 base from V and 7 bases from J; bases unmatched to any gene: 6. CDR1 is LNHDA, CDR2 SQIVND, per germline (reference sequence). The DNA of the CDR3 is TGTGCCAGTAGTATAGGTGATAACAGGGGGAATTCACCCCTCCACTTT. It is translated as CASSIGDNRGNSPLHF. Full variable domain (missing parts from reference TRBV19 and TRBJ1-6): DGGITQSPKYLFRKEGQNVTLSCEQNLNHDAMYWYRQDPGQGLRLIYYSQIVNDFQKGDIAEGYSVSREKKESFPLTVTSAQKNPTAFYLCASSIGDNRGNSPLHFGNGTRLTVT.

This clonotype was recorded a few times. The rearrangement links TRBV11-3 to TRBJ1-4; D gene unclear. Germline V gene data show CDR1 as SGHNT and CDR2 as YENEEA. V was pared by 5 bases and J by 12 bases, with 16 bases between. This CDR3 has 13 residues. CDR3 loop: CASSVTWGAELFF. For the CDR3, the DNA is TGTGCCAGCAGCGTAACTTGGGGAGCGGAACTGTTTTTT.

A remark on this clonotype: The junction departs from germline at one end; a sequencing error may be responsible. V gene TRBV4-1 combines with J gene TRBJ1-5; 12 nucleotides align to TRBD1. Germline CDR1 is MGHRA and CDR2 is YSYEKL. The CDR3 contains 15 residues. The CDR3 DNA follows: TGCGCCAGCAGCCAGGGACAGGGGGCACTTCAGTCCCAGCATTTT. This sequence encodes CASSQGQGALQSQHF.

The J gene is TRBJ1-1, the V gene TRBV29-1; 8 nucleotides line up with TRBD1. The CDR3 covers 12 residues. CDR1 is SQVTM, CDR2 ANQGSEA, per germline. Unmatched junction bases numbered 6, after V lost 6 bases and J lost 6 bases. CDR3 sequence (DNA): TGCAGCGTGGACAGGGTTGCTTCTGAAGCTTTCTTT. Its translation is CSVDRVASEAFF.

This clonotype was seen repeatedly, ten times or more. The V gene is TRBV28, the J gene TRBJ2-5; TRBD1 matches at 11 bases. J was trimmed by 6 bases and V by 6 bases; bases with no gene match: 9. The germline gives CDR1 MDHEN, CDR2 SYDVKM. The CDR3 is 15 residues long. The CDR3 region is CASSWTGGPDQTQYF. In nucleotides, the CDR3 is TGTGCCAGCAGCTGGACAGGGGGCCCCGACCAGACCCAGTACTTC.

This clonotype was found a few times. CDR3 region: CASSLTTAPYEQYF. The CDR3 DNA follows: TGTGCCAGCAGCTTAACAACGGCACCCTACGAGCAGTACTTC. V and J are TRBV13 and TRBJ2-7; D remains ambiguous. The germline CDR1 and CDR2 sequences are PRHDT and FYEKMQ (reference sequence). This CDR3 region has 14 residues. The V end was cut by 2 bases, the J end by 2 bases, with 10 bases between.